Listed below are T cell receptor beta chains from one sample, sequenced in a study of graft-versus-host responses after intestinal transplantation. Profiling relied on immunoSEQ multiplex PCR, and the TCRdb table lists in-frame clones only, not all of them. The table lists around 120,000 clones, 90% to 95% of them singletons, with around 0.12% in the top ten. Antigens of these TCRs are unknown. Material: unstimulated CD4+ T cells sorted from spleen or lymph node cells, obtained before intestinal transplant. The receptors here all came from a human donor who received an intestinal transplant. Both conserved end residues are part of each CDR3. The D gene is left open where the match is weak. Some rows have no size entry. The others give once, few or many, or a class for an expanded clone.

>.|TRBJ2-7|TRBV27|.
CASTGSFSGVYEQYF
TGTGCCAGCACCGGCAGTTTCTCAGGAGTCTACGAGCAGTACTTC
>.|TRBJ2-3|TRBV5-5|TRBD1
CASSRTGSTDTQYF
TGTGCCAGCAGCAGGACAGGTAGCACAGATACGCAGTATTTT
>.|TRBJ2-5|TRBV6-5|.
CASSYSYKQETQYF
TGTGCCAGCAGTTACTCTTACAAGCAAGAGACCCAGTACTTC
>.|TRBJ1-2|TRBV6-1|.
CASASRLGYTF
TGTGCCAGCGCCTCACGGCTGGGCTACACCTTC
>.|TRBJ2-5|TRBV11-1|.
CASSPRDRQETQYF
TGTGCCAGCAGTCCCCGCGACAGACAAGAGACCCAGTACTTC
>.|TRBJ2-7|TRBV27|.
CASSSSGSHTSYEQYF
TGTGCCAGCAGTAGCTCGGGCAGCCATACTTCCTACGAGCAGTACTTC
>.|TRBJ2-1|TRBV7-9|.
CASSLWGLGGSEQFF
TGTGCCAGCAGCTTATGGGGCCTAGGAGGGAGTGAGCAGTTCTTC
>.|TRBJ2-7|TRBV5-6|TRBD1
CASSLRQGSYEQYF
TGTGCCAGCAGCTTGAGACAGGGGTCCTACGAGCAGTACTTC
>.|TRBJ2-1|TRBV5-1|.
CASSLPQAQFSEQFF
TGCGCCAGCAGCTTGCCACAGGCTCAGTTTAGTGAGCAGTTCTTC
>.|TRBJ2-5|TRBV7-6|.
CASSRQETQYF
TGTGCCAGCAGCCGTCAAGAGACCCAGTACTTC
>.|TRBJ2-4|TRBV7-6|TRBD2
CASSRRGLPIAKNIQYF
TGTGCCAGCAGCCGACGGGGACTACCTATAGCCAAAAACATTCAGTACTTC
>once|TRBJ1-5|TRBV18|TRBD1
CASSPGQGGNQPQHF
TGTGCCAGCTCGCCGGGACAGGGCGGCAATCAGCCCCAGCATTTT
>.|TRBJ2-5|TRBV11-2|TRBD2
CASSIRTSGKGETQYF
TGTGCCAGCAGCATTCGGACTAGCGGGAAAGGAGAGACCCAGTACTTC
>.|TRBJ1-4|TRBV30|.
CAWSQGATQKLFF
TGTGCCTGGAGTCAGGGTGCAACCCAAAAACTGTTTTTT